A selection of T cell receptor beta chains follows, all from one sample in a study of CD8 T cells in ankylosing spondylitis. In TCRdb, the 5' RACE reads were re-called with MiXCR into one record per CDR3 protein. The repertoire holds under 850,000 distinct CDR3 sequences, with around 17% as singletons. The sequencing input was blood, either unsorted or a sorted T cell fraction (not recorded which). The source of these receptors is a male donor with ankylosing spondylitis. Both conserved end residues are part of each CDR3. The D gene is left open where the match is weak. Where a row states a size, it is once, few, many or the class of an expanded clone; other rows omit it.

J gene,V gene,D gene,clone size,CDR3 length,CDR3 DNA,CDR3 protein
TRBJ2-3,TRBV5-1,-,-,13,TGCGCCAGCAGCCAACAGGGGACTAAAACGCAGTATTTT,CASSQQGTKTQYF
TRBJ1-5,TRBV4-1,TRBD1,-,18,TGCGCCAGCAGCCAAGAAGCGAGGACAGGGGCTAACAATCAGCCCCAGCATTTT,CASSQEARTGANNQPQHF
TRBJ2-3,TRBV20-1,TRBD1,few,16,TGCAGTGCTAGATCCTCGACAGGGGGAGGCACAGATACGCAGTATTTT,CSARSSTGGGTDTQYF
TRBJ1-1,TRBV5-1,TRBD1,-,14,TGCGCCAGCAGCCGCGAACAGGGGACCACTGAAGCTTTCTTT,CASSREQGTTEAFF
TRBJ2-2,TRBV12-3/TRBV12-4,TRBD1,-,15,TGTGCCAGCAGTCGAGACAGGGTTGGCACCGGGGAGCTGTTTTTT,CASSRDRVGTGELFF
TRBJ2-1,TRBV4-1,-,few,15,TGCGCCAGCACCCCAGCAGGGGGGGGCGGGAATGAGCAGTTCTTC,CASTPAGGGGNEQFF
TRBJ1-3,TRBV15,-,-,15,TGTGCCACCAGCAGCACCGGGAACTCTGGAAACACCATATATTTT,CATSSTGNSGNTIYF
TRBJ2-3,TRBV20-1,TRBD2,-,15,TGCAGTGCTAGATCGGGACTGCGGGGGGGAGATACGCAGTATTTT,CSARSGLRGGDTQYF
TRBJ2-7,TRBV12-3/TRBV12-4,TRBD2,-,14,TGTGCCAGCAGTAGAGCGGGAGTAACCTACGAGCAGTACTTC,CASSRAGVTYEQYF
TRBJ2-1,TRBV29-1,-,few,15,TGCAGCGTTGATGCTAGCGCCAGCTCCTACAATGAGCAGTTCTTC,CSVDASASSYNEQFF
TRBJ2-1,TRBV5-8,-,few,11,TGTGCCAGCAGCTTGACGGGACAACAGTTCTTC,CASSLTGQQFF
TRBJ1-3,TRBV2,-,-,13,TGTGCCAGCGTCAGGGGCTCTGGAAACACCATATATTTT,CASVRGSGNTIYF
TRBJ1-4,TRBV9,TRBD1,few,19,TGTGCCAGCAGCGTAATTACCCCAGGACAGGGGGCTTCTAATGAAAAACTGTTTTTT,CASSVITPGQGASNEKLFF
TRBJ2-4,TRBV5-1,TRBD1,-,12,TGCGCCAGCAGCCGGGACAGAAACATTCAGTACTTC,CASSRDRNIQYF
TRBJ2-7,TRBV20-1,-,-,14,TGCAGTGCTAGGGGCAGGGCGCGCAGTTACGAGCAGTACTTC,CSARGRARSYEQYF
TRBJ1-1,TRBV12-3/TRBV12-4,-,few,17,TGTGCCAGCAGTCGGGGCCTATTAGGACAGCGAAACACTGAAGCTTTCTTT,CASSRGLLGQRNTEAFF
TRBJ2-7,TRBV20-1,TRBD1,-,14,TGCAGTGCTAGCGGGCCGACAGGGTCCTACGAGCAGTACTTC,CSASGPTGSYEQYF
TRBJ1-4,TRBV7-9,-,few,15,TGTGCCAGCTCCAGGGCCGGGACAAATAATGAAAAACTGTTTTTT,CASSRAGTNNEKLFF
TRBJ2-7,TRBV20-1,TRBD2,-,15,TGCAGTGCGTCGACTAGCGGGAGCGGCGGGTACGAGCAGTACTTC,CSASTSGSGGYEQYF
TRBJ1-1,TRBV12-3/TRBV12-4,-,few,12,TGTGCCAGCAGTTTAGTACAGTCTGAAGCTTTCTTT,CASSLVQSEAFF
TRBJ2-5,TRBV29-1,-,few,14,TGCAGCGTGGACCCAACAGGTATCGAGGAGACCCAGTACTTC,CSVDPTGIEETQYF
TRBJ1-4,TRBV15,-,few,11,TGTGCCACCAGCACAGGGGAAAAACTGTTTTTT,CATSTGEKLFF
TRBJ1-5,TRBV20-1,TRBD1,-,16,TGCAGTGCAATTGACAGGGGGCCCGGGCGCAATCAGCCCCAGCATTTT,CSAIDRGPGRNQPQHF
TRBJ1-5,TRBV4-1,-,few,15,TGCGCCAGCAGCCAACACAGGGCATCCGGGCAGCCCCAGCATTTT,CASSQHRASGQPQHF
TRBJ1-2,TRBV20-1,-,few,14,TGCAGTGCTAGACCGTCCGGGGGCCCCTATGGCTACACCTTC,CSARPSGGPYGYTF
TRBJ1-3,TRBV9,-,few,13,TGTGCCAGCAGCGGCCTTCGGGGAAACACCATATATTTT,CASSGLRGNTIYF
TRBJ2-1,TRBV5-1,-,-,16,TGCGCCAGCAGCTTGGGAGGCGGAAAAATCTACAATGAGCAGTTCTTC,CASSLGGGKIYNEQFF
TRBJ2-5,TRBV20-1,-,many,14,TGCAGTGCTAGAGATTCAGGGGGGGGTCAGACCCAGTACTTC,CSARDSGGGQTQYF
TRBJ1-6,TRBV6-5,-,-,17,TGTGCCAGCAGTTACAAGGGTGACTTAGGGTATAATTCACCCCTCCACTTT,CASSYKGDLGYNSPLHF
TRBJ1-4,TRBV7-9,-,-,13,TGTGCCAGCAGCTTAACCTCGGGTGGGGACCAATTTTTT,CASSLTSGGDQFF
TRBJ2-7,TRBV15,-,-,14,TGTGCCACCAGCCCCGGGACACTATCCTACGAGCAGTACTTC,CATSPGTLSYEQYF
TRBJ2-3,TRBV28,-,-,14,TGTGCCAGCAGCCCCAGTGGGAGCACATATACGCAGTATTTT,CASSPSGSTYTQYF
TRBJ2-2,TRBV7-9,-,-,14,TGTGCCAGCAGTGACAACCTGAACACCGGGGAGCTGTTTTTT,CASSDNLNTGELFF
TRBJ2-4,TRBV14,-,few,16,TGTGCCAGCAGCCAACTTGACGGAATAGCCAAAAACATTCAGTACTTC,CASSQLDGIAKNIQYF
TRBJ2-3,TRBV29-1,-,few,12,TGCAGCGTTGGAGAGGGCTCAGATACGCAGTATTTT,CSVGEGSDTQYF
TRBJ2-5,TRBV29-1,TRBD2,many,17,TGCAGCGTTGCAGGGGTGAGCGGGAGGGCTACACAAGAGACCCAGTACTTC,CSVAGVSGRATQETQYF
TRBJ2-7,TRBV4-1,TRBD2,few,17,TGCGCCAGCAGCCAATCACCTAGCGGGACATTCTCCTACGAGCAGTACTTC,CASSQSPSGTFSYEQYF
TRBJ2-1,TRBV6-5,-,-,12,TGTGCCAGCAGTTACTCGACGAATGAGCAGTTCTTC,CASSYSTNEQFF
TRBJ2-1,TRBV3-1,TRBD2,once,16,TGTGCCAGCAGCCAACAATTGGGACTAGAAAACAATGAGCAGTTCTTC,CASSQQLGLENNEQFF
TRBJ2-1,TRBV20-1,-,-,14,TGCAGTGCTAGAGATTACAGCGCCTACAATGAGCAGTTCTTC,CSARDYSAYNEQFF
TRBJ2-7,TRBV12-3/TRBV12-4,-,few,17,TGTGCCAGCAGCCAGGCCGGGACACGTATTTTCTCCTACGAGCAGTACTTC,CASSQAGTRIFSYEQYF
TRBJ1-1,TRBV2,TRBD1,few,19,TGTGCCAGCAGTGAAGCTATGGAAGCTAGCGACAGGGTAAACACTGAAGCTTTCTTT,CASSEAMEASDRVNTEAFF
TRBJ2-7,TRBV6-1,-,once,15,TGTGCCAGCAGTCCTAGAGGTGCAGGGCTGGACGAGCAGTACTTC,CASSPRGAGLDEQYF
TRBJ1-5,TRBV18,-,-,15,TGTGCCAGCTCACTTCACGCCGGGGCAGATCAGCCCCAGCATTTT,CASSLHAGADQPQHF
TRBJ2-2,TRBV20-1,-,-,12,TGCAGTGCGCCTACCATAACCGGGGAGCTGTTTTTT,CSAPTITGELFF
TRBJ2-7,TRBV5-1,TRBD1,-,14,TGCGCCAGCAGCCCCGGGACAGCGAACTACGAGCAGTACTTC,CASSPGTANYEQYF
TRBJ2-7,TRBV4-3,TRBD2,-,16,TGCGCCAGCAGCCCCCCCCCGGGACTAGTTTCCTACGAGCAGTACTTC,CASSPPPGLVSYEQYF
TRBJ2-7,TRBV4-1,-,few,15,TGCGCCAGCAGCCAAGGGCTGACGAGCTCCTACGAGCAGTACTTC,CASSQGLTSSYEQYF
TRBJ1-5,TRBV2,TRBD1,-,14,TGTGCCAGCAGTGGGACAGGCCTCGACAGCCCCCAGCATTTT,CASSGTGLDSPQHF
TRBJ2-7,TRBV4-1,-,once,13,TGCGCCAGCAGCCAATCTGCCGCACGCGAGCAGTACTTC,CASSQSAAREQYF
TRBJ2-7,TRBV29-1,-,-,11,TGCAGCGTTGAAACAGGGACCGAGCAGTACTTC,CSVETGTEQYF
TRBJ2-1,TRBV4-1,-,-,15,TGCGCCAGCAGCCAAACACCGGGACTTGTAGATGAGCAGTTCTTC,CASSQTPGLVDEQFF